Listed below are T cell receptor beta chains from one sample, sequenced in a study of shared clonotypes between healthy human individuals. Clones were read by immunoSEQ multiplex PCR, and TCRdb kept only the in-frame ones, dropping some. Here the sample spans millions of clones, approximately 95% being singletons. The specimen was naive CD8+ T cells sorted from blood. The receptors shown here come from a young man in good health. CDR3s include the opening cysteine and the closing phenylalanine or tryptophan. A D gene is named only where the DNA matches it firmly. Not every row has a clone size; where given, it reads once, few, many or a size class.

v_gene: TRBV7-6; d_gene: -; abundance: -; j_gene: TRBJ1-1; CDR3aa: CASSSGMNTEAFF; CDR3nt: TGTGCCAGCAGCTCCGGGATGAACACTGAAGCTTTCTTT
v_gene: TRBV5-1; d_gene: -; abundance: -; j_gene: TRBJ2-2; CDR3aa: CASSWVPPGELFF; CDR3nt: TGCGCCAGCAGCTGGGTTCCCCCCGGGGAGCTGTTTTTT
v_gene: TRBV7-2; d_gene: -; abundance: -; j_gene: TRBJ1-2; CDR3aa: CASSPLGGLANYGYTF; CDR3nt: TGTGCCAGCAGCCCGCTAGGGGGGCTTGCTAACTATGGCTACACCTTC
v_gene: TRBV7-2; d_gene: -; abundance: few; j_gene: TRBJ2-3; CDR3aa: CASSLERVTDTQYF; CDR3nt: TGTGCCAGCAGCTTAGAGAGGGTCACAGATACGCAGTATTTT
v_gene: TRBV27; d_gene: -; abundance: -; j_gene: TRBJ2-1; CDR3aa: CASSLYRSPYNEQFF; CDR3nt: TGTGCCAGCAGTTTATACAGAAGCCCCTACAATGAGCAGTTCTTC
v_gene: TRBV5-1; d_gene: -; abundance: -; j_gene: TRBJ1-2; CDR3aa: CASSLDRVTFYGYTF; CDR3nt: TGCGCCAGCAGCTTGGACAGGGTGACCTTCTATGGCTACACCTTC
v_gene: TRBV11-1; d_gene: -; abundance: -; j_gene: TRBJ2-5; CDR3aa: CASSLANGGQETQYF; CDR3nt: TGTGCCAGCAGCTTAGCGAACGGGGGTCAAGAGACCCAGTACTTC
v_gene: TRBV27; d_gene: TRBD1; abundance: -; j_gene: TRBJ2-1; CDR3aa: CASSRQGSSYNEQFF; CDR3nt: TGTGCCAGCAGCCGACAGGGAAGCTCCTACAATGAGCAGTTCTTC
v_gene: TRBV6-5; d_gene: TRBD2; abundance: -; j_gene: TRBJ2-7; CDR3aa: CASSYGAGGAYEQYF; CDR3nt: TGTGCCAGCAGTTACGGGGCGGGGGGCGCCTACGAGCAGTACTTC
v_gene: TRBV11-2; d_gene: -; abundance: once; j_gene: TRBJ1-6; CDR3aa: CASSPAGSDSPLHF; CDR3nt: TGTGCCAGCAGCCCGGCGGGTTCGGATTCACCCCTCCACTTT
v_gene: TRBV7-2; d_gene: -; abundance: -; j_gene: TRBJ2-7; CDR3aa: CASSQNQFGYEQYF; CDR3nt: TGTGCCAGCAGCCAAAATCAATTCGGCTACGAGCAGTACTTC
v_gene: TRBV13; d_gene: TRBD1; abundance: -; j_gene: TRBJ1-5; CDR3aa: CASSLGQGDQPQHF; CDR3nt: TGTGCCAGCAGCCTCGGACAGGGGGATCAGCCCCAGCATTTT
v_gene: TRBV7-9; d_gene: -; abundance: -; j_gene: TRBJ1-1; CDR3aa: CASSEMTDEAFF; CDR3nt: TGTGCCAGCAGCGAGATGACAGATGAAGCTTTCTTT
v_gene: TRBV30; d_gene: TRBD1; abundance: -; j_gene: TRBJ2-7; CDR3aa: CAWSIGQDYEQYF; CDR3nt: TGTGCCTGGAGTATTGGACAGGACTACGAGCAGTACTTC
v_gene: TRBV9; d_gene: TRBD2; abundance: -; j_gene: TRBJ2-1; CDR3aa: CASSAETSGNYNEQFF; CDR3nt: TGTGCCAGCAGCGCCGAGACTAGCGGTAACTACAATGAGCAGTTCTTC
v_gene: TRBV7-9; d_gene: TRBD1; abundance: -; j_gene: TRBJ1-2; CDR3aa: CASSLALGQARYGYTF; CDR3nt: TGTGCCAGCAGCTTAGCGTTGGGACAGGCGCGCTATGGCTACACCTTC
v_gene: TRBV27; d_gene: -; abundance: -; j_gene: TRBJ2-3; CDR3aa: CASSLTVERTDTQYF; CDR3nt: TGTGCCAGCAGTCTTACAGTGGAGCGAACAGATACGCAGTATTTT
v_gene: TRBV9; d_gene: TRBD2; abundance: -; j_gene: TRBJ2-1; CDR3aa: CASSVSGRMGNEQFF; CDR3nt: TGTGCCAGCAGCGTCAGCGGGAGGATGGGTAATGAGCAGTTCTTC
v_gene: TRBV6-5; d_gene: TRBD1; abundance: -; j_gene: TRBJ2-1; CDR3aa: CASSYGWTGAYEQFF; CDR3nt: TGTGCCAGCAGTTACGGGTGGACAGGGGCCTATGAGCAGTTCTTC
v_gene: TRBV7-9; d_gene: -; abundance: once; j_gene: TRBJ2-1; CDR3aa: CASSYGNEQFF; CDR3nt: TGTGCCAGCAGCTATGGGAATGAGCAGTTCTTC
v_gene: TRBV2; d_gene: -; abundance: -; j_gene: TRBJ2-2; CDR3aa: CASIERGPLQNTGELFF; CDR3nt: TGTGCCAGCATCGAAAGGGGCCCCCTACAAAACACCGGGGAGCTGTTTTTT
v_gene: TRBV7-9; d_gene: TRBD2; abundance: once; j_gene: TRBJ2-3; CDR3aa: CASSLLAGPFSTDTQYF; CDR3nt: TGTGCCAGCAGCTTACTAGCGGGGCCTTTTAGCACAGATACGCAGTATTTT
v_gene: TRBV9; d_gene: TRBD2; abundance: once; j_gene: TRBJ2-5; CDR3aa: CASSVGTSGNQETQYF; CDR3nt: TGTGCCAGCAGCGTAGGGACTAGCGGGAACCAAGAGACCCAGTACTTC
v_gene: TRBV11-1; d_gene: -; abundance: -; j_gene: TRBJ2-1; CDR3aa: CASSLGGWNEQFF; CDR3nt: TGTGCCAGCAGCCTGGGGGGCTGGAATGAGCAGTTCTTC
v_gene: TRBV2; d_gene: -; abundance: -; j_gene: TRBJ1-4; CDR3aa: CASGAAWGDEKLFF; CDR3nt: TGTGCCAGCGGGGCAGCTTGGGGGGATGAAAAACTGTTTTTT
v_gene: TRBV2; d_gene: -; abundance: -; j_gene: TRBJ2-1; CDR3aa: CASSGTVSYNEQFF; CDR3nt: TGTGCCAGCAGTGGGACAGTCTCCTACAATGAGCAGTTCTTC
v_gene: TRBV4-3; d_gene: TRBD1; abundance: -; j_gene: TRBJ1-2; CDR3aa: CASSQGQGWNYGYTF; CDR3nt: TGCGCCAGCAGCCAGGGACAGGGGTGGAACTATGGCTACACCTTC
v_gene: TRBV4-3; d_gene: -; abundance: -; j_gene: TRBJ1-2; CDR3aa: CASSPDLLGDGYTF; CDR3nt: TGCGCCAGCAGCCCCGATCTCCTGGGCGATGGCTACACCTTC
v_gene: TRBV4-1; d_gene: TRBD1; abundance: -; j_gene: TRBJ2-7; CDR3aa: CASSHKDRGAYEQYF; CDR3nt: TGCGCCAGCAGCCATAAGGACAGGGGGGCCTACGAGCAGTACTTC
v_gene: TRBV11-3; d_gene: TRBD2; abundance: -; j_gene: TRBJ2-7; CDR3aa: CASNGTSGAAGEQYF; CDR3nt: TGTGCCAGCAATGGGACTAGCGGTGCCGCTGGCGAGCAGTACTTC
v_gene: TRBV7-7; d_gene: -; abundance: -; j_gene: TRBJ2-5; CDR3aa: CASSLGFGEETQYF; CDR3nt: TGTGCTAGCAGCTTAGGCTTCGGGGAAGAGACCCAGTACTTC
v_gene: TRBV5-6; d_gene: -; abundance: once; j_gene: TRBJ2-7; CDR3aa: CASRWGSSIYEQYF; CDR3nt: TGTGCCAGCAGATGGGGCTCCAGTATCTACGAGCAGTACTTC
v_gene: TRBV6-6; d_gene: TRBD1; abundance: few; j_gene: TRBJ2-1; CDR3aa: CASRHTGTGDDEQFF; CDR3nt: TGTGCCAGCAGACACACCGGGACAGGGGACGATGAGCAGTTCTTC
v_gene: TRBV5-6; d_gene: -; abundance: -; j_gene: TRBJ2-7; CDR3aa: CASSFSDISYEQYF; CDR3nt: TGTGCCAGCAGCTTTTCGGACATCTCCTACGAGCAGTACTTC
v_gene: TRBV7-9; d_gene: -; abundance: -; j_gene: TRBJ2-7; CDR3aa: CASSLAGPPGEQYF; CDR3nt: TGTGCCAGCAGCTTAGCGGGACCCCCCGGCGAGCAGTACTTC
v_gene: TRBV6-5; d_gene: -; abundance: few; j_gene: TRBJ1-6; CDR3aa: CASSYSGLLNSPLHF; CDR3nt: TGTGCCAGCAGTTACTCAGGGCTTCTTAATTCACCCCTCCACTTT
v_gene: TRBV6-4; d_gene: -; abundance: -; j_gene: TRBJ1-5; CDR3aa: CASKSLTGTLGAISNQPQHF; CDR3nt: TGTGCCAGCAAAAGCCTCACTGGGACCCTGGGGGCGATTAGCAATCAGCCCCAGCATTTT
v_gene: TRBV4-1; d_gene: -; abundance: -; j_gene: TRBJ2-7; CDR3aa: CASSQEEWEYEQYF; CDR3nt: TGCGCCAGCAGCCAAGAAGAGTGGGAATACGAGCAGTACTTC
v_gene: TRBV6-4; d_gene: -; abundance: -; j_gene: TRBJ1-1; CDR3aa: CASSRHLNTEAFF; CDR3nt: TGTGCCAGCTCTCGACACCTGAACACTGAAGCTTTCTTT
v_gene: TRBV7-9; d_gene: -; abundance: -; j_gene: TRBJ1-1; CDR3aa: CASSLVAGENTEAFF; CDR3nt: TGTGCCAGCAGCTTAGTTGCAGGCGAGAACACTGAAGCTTTCTTT
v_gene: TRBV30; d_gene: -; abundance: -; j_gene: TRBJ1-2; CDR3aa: CAWSDNYGYTF; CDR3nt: TGTGCCTGGAGCGACAACTATGGCTACACCTTC
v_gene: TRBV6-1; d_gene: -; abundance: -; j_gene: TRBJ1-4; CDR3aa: CASSELGAYEKLFF; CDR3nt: TGTGCCAGCAGTGAACTGGGGGCATATGAAAAACTGTTTTTT
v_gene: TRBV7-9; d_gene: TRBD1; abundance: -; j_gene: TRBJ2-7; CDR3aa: CASSTQRQGAASYEQYF; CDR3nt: TGTGCCAGCAGCACGCAACGACAGGGAGCGGCCTCCTACGAGCAGTACTTC
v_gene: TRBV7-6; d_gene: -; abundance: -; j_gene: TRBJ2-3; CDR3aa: CASSLVPGAADTQYF; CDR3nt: TGTGCCAGCAGCTTAGTACCAGGGGCGGCAGATACGCAGTATTTT
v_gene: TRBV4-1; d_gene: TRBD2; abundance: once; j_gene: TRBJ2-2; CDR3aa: CASSHPAGGTGELFF; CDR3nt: TGCGCCAGCAGCCACCCCGCCGGGGGGACCGGGGAGCTGTTTTTT
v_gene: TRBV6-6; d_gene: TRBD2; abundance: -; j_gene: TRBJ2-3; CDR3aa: CASTAGAADTQYF; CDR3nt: TGTGCCAGCACGGCGGGAGCGGCAGATACGCAGTATTTT
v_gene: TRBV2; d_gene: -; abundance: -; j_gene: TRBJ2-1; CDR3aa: CASSETGGGNNEQFF; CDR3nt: TGTGCCAGCAGTGAAACTGGTGGAGGGAACAATGAGCAGTTCTTC
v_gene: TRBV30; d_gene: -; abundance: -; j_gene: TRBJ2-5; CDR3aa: CAWGRRSGETQYF; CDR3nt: TGTGCCTGGGGTCGGCGCAGTGGAGAGACCCAGTACTTC
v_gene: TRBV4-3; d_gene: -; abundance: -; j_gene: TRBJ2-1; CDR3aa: CASSPYHLAALGGQFF; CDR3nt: TGCGCCAGCAGCCCATATCATCTAGCGGCCCTAGGGGGGCAGTTCTTC
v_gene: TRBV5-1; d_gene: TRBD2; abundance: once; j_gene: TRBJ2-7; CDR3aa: CASSSQGSGLAGFYEQYF; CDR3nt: TGCGCCAGCAGCTCGCAAGGCTCTGGACTAGCGGGATTTTACGAGCAGTACTTC
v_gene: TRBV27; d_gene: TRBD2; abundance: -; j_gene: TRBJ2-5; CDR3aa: CASGGGLEETQYF; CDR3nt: TGTGCCAGCGGGGGGGGACTCGAAGAGACCCAGTACTTC
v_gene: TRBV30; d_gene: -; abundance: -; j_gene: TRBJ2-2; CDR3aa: CAWLGVADTGELFF; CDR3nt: TGTGCCTGGCTCGGGGTGGCGGACACCGGGGAGCTGTTTTTT
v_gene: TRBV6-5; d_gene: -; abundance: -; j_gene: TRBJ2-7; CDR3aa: CASSYSDRSYEQYF; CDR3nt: TGTGCCAGCAGTTACTCTGACAGGTCCTACGAGCAGTACTTC
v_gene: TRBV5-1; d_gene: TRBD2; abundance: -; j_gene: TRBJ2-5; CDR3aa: CASSLGAGGRETQYF; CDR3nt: TGCGCCAGCAGCTTGGGAGCGGGAGGCAGGGAGACCCAGTACTTC
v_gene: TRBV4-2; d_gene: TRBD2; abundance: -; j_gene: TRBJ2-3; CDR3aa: CASSQSAGLAVTDTQYF; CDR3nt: TGTGCCAGCAGCCAATCCGCGGGACTAGCGGTCACAGATACGCAGTATTTT
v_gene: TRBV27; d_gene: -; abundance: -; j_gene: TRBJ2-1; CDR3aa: CASSPRDLRNEQFF; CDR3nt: TGTGCCAGCAGTCCCCGGGACCTCCGGAATGAGCAGTTCTTC
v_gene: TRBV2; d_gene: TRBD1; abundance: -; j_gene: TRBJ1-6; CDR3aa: CASSPEVTGGSPLHF; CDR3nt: TGTGCCAGCAGTCCAGAGGTAACAGGGGGATCACCCCTCCACTTT
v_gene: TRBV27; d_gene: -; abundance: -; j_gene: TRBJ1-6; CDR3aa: CASSSDEFRSPLHF; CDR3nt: TGTGCCAGCAGCTCGGACGAGTTCCGTTCACCCCTCCACTTT